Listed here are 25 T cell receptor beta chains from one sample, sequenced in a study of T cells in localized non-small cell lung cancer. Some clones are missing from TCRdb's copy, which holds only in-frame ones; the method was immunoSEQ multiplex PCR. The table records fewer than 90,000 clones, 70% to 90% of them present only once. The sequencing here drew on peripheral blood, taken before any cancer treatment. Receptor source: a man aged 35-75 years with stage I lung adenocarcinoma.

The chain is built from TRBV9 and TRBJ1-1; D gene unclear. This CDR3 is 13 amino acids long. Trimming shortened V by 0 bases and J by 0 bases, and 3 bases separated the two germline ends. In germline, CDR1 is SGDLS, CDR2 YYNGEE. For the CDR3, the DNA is TGTGCCAGCAGCGTAGGCATGAACACTGAAGCTTTCTTT. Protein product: CASSVGMNTEAFF.

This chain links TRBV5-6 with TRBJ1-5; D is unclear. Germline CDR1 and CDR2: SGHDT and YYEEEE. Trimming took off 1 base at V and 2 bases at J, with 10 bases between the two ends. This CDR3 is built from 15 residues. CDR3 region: CASSLSNSRNQPQHF. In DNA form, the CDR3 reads TGTGCCAGCAGCTTGTCCAACAGTCGCAATCAGCCCCAGCATTTT.

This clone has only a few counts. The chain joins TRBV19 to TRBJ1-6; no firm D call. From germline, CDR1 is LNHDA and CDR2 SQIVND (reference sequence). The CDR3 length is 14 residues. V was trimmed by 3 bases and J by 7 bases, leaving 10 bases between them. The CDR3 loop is CASSMSRLNSPLHF. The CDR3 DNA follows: TGTGCCAGTAGTATGTCTCGGCTGAATTCACCCCTCCACTTT.

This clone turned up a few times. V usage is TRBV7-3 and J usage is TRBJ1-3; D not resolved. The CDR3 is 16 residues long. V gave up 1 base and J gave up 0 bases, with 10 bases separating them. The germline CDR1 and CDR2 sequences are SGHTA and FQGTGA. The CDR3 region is CASSLNPGSSGNTIYF. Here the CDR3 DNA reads TGTGCCAGCAGCTTAAATCCCGGGAGCTCTGGAAACACCATATATTTT.

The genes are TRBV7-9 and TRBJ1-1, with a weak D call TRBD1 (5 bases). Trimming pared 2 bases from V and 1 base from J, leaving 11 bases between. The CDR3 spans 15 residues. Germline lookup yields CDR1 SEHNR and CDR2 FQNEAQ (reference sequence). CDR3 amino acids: CASSLSGTGNTEAFF. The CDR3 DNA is TGTGCCAGCAGCTTAAGTGGGACGGGGAACACTGAAGCTTTCTTT.

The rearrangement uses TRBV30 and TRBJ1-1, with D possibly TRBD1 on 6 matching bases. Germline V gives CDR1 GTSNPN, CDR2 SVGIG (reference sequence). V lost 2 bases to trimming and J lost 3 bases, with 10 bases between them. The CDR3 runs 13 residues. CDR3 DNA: TGTGCCTGGAGTCGCACAGGGTACACTGAAGCTTTCTTT. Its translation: CAWSRTGYTEAFF.

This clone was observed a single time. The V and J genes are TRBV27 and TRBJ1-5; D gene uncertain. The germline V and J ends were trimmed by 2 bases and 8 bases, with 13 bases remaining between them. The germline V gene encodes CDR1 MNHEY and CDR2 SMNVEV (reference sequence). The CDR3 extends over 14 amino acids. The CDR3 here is CASSLHQLGKPQHF. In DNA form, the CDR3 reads TGTGCCAGCAGTTTACATCAGTTAGGGAAGCCCCAGCATTTT.

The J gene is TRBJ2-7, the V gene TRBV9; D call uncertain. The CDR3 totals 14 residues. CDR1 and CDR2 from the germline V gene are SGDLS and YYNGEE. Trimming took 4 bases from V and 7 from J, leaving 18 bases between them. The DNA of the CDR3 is TGTGCCAGCAGCCCTGGGTCCAGTCCTAGGGAGCAGTACTTC. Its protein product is CASSPGSSPREQYF.

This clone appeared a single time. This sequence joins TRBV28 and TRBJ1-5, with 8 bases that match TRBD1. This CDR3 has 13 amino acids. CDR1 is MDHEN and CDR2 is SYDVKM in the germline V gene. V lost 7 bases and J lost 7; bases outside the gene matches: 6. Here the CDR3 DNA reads TGTGCCAGCACCAGGGGGCTTGTGCAGCCCCAGCATTTT. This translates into CASTRGLVQPQHF.

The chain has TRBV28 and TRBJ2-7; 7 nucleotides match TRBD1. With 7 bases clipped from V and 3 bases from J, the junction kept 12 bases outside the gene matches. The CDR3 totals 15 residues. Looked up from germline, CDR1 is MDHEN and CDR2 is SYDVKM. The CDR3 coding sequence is TGTGCCAGCACACCCGGGACAGAGAAGATCTACGAGCAGTACTTC. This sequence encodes CASTPGTEKIYEQYF.

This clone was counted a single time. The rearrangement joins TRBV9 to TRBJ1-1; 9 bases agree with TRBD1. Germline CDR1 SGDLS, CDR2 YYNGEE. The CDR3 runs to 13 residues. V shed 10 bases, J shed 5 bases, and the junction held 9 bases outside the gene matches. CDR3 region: CAGGDRAGTEAFF. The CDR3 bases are TGTGCCGGCGGGGACAGGGCGGGTACTGAAGCTTTCTTT.

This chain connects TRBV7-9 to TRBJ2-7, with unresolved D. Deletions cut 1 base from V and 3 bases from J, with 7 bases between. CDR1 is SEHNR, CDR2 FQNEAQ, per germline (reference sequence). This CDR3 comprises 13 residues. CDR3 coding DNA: TGTGCCAGCAGCTTAGTAGAAGACTACGAGCAGTACTTC. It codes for CASSLVEDYEQYF.

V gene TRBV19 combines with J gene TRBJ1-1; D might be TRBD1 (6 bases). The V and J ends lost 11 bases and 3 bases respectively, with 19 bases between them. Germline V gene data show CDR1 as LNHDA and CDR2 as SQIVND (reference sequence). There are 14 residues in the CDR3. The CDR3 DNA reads TGTGCCTCTAAGGAGGGGGGCTGGTACACTGAAGCTTTCTTT. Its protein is CASKEGGWYTEAFF.

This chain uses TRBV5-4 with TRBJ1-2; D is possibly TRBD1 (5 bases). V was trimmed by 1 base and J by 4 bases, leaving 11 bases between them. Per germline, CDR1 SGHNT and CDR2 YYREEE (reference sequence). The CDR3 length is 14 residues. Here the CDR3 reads CASSLRDALYGYTF. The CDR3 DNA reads TGTGCCAGCAGCTTGCGGGACGCTCTCTATGGCTACACCTTC.

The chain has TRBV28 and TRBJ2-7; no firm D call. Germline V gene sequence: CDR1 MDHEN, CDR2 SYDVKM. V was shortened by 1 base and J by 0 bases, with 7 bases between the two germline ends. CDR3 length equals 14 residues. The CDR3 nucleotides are TGTGCCAGCAGTTTATCAGCTATCTCCTACGAGCAGTACTTC. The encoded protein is CASSLSAISYEQYF.

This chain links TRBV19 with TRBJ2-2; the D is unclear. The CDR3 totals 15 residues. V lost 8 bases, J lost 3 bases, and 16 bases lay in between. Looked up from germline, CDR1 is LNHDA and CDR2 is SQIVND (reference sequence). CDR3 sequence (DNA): TGTGCCAGTGGAGTTGGGTTGACGTACACCGGGGAGCTGTTTTTT. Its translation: CASGVGLTYTGELFF.

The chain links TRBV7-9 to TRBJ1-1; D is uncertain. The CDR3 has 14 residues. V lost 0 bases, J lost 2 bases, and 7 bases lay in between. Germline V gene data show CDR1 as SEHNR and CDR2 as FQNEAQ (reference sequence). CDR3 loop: CASSLALVNTEAFF. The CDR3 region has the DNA TGTGCCAGCAGCTTAGCGCTTGTAAACACTGAAGCTTTCTTT.

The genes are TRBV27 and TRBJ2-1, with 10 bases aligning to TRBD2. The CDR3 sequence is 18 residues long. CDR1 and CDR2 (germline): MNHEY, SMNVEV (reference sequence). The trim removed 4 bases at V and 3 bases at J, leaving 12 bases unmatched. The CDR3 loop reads CASSSYSSGSLGYNEQFF. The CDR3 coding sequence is TGTGCCAGCAGTTCCTACTCTAGCGGGAGTCTGGGCTACAATGAGCAGTTCTTC.

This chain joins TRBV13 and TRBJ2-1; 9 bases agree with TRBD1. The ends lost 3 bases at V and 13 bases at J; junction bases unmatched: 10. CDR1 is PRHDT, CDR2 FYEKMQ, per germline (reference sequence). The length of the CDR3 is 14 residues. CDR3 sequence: CASSFGTGLMDQFF. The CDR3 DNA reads TGTGCCAGCAGCTTCGGGACAGGGCTTATGGATCAGTTCTTC.

CDR3 nucleotide sequence: TGTGCCAGCAGCCCCAATCAGGGATATAATTCACCCCTCCACTTT. Its translation is CASSPNQGYNSPLHF. This sequence joins TRBV6-6 and TRBJ1-6; weak D call: TRBD1 (5 bases). The CDR3 is 15 residues long. Germline CDR1 is MNHNY and CDR2 is SVGAGI (reference sequence). Trimming left V 6 bases short and J 4 bases short, with 13 bases between.

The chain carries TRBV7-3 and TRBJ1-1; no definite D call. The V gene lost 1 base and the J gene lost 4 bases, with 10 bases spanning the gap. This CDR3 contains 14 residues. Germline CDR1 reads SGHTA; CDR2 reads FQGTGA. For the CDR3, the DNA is TGTGCCAGCAGCTTAAATGGCCAGGCCACTGAAGCTTTCTTT. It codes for CASSLNGQATEAFF.

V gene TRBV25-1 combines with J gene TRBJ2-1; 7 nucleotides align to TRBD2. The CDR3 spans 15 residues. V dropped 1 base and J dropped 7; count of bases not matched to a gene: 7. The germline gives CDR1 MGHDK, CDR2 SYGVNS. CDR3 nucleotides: TGTGCCAGCAGTGAATCCCTAAGCGGGAAAAATGAGCAGTTCTTC. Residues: CASSESLSGKNEQFF.

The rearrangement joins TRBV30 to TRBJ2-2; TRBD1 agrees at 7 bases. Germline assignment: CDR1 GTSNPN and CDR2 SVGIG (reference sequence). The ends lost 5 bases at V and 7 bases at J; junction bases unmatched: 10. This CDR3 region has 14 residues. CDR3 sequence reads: CAWQTTGFVGELFF. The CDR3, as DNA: TGTGCCTGGCAGACGACAGGGTTCGTCGGGGAGCTGTTTTTT.

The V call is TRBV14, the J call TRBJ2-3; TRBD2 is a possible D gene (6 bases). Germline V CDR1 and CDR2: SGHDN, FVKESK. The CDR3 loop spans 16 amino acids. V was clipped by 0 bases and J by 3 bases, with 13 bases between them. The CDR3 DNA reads TGTGCCAGCAGCCAAGATTGGGAGGAGGCGACAGATACGCAGTATTTT. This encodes CASSQDWEEATDTQYF.

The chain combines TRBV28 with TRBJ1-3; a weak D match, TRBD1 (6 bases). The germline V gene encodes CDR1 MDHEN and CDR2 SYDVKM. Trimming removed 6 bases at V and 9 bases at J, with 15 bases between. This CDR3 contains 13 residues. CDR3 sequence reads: CASSQHRVSTIYF. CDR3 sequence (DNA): TGTGCCAGCAGCCAGCACAGGGTTAGCACCATATATTTT.